The following is a TCR beta chain sequence with its context. The sample originates from a study of CD8+ T cells in alopecia areata. Treatment reported: oral pan-JAK inhibitor, 5-10 mg twice daily. In each case, RNA was isolated and then reverse transcribed into cDNA as the sequencing template. The protocol was immunoSEQ multiplex PCR, while the TCRdb copy is restricted to in-frame clones and leaves out a portion. The sample has approximately 150,000 clones, 60% seen once. This specimen consisted of CD4+ T cells sorted from blood, obtained at week 24, from a patient treated with tofacitinib. The receptor's source is a human donor with alopecia areata.

DNA of the CDR3: TGTGCCGGATCAGGGTTTGTCTTATCTTTCTTT. This codes for CAGSGFVLSFF. This chain uses TRBV30 with TRBJ1-1; tentatively, D is TRBD1 (5 bases). V shed 8 bases and J shed 12 bases, with 19 bases lying between them. The CDR3 is 11 residues long. Germline lookup yields CDR1 GTSNPN and CDR2 SVGIG (reference sequence). The variable domain in full, with the rest retrieved from reference TRBV30 and TRBJ1-1, is SQTIHQWPATLVQPVGSPLSLECTVEGTSNPNLYWYRQAAGRGLQLLFYSVGIGQISSEVPQNLSASRPQDRQFILSSKKLLLSDSGFYLCAGSGFVLSFFGQGTRLTVV.